These 9 T cell receptor beta chains came from one sample sequenced in a study of beta chain features in type 1 diabetes. Their recognized antigens are unknown. General observations from the study: For Type 1 diabetes patients, all four CD4+ subsets carried TCRB CDR3s that were moderately but significantly shorter.

Reverse transcription of all isolated RNA meant that expressed TCRB transcripts were sequenced. Sequencing used immunoSEQ multiplex PCR; TCRdb keeps in-frame clones, though not all of them. The top ten clones hold 0.025% to 0.035% of a sample with 200,000 to 300,000 clones, just over 20% of them seen once. The sequenced sample consisted of naive CD4+ T cells from blood. The source of these receptors is a middle-aged woman with type 1 diabetes.

The V and J genes are TRBV9 and TRBJ1-5, with D uncertain. Germline CDR1 is SGDLS and CDR2 is YYNGEE. The CDR3 is 14 amino acids. Trimming took 0 bases from V and 8 from J, leaving 12 bases between them. This CDR3 is CASSVAAGYEPQHF. CDR3 coding DNA: TGTGCCAGCAGCGTAGCAGCGGGATACGAGCCCCAGCATTTT.

The genes are TRBV27 and TRBJ2-1, with D possibly being TRBD1 (5 bases). V lost 2 bases to trimming and J lost 10 bases, with 6 bases between them. This CDR3 contains 11 residues. Per the germline V gene, CDR1 is MNHEY and CDR2 is SMNVEV (reference sequence). The CDR3 DNA sequence: TGTGCCAGCAGTTTAAGGGGAGAGCAGTTCTTC. This gives the protein CASSLRGEQFF.

V gene TRBV5-1 combines with J gene TRBJ2-2; the match to TRBD1 covers 7 bases. J was trimmed by 6 bases and V by 3 bases; bases with no gene match: 2. This CDR3 comprises 13 residues. Germline loops: CDR1 SGHRS, CDR2 YFSETQ. The CDR3 reads CASSSQGAGELFF. CDR3 in DNA: TGCGCCAGCAGCTCCCAGGGGGCCGGGGAGCTGTTTTTT.

The V call is TRBV5-1, the J call TRBJ1-5; TRBD1 matches 10 bases. The CDR3 totals 15 residues. V was clipped by 4 bases and J by 0 bases; unmatched bases: 1. Germline CDR1 is SGHRS and CDR2 is YFSETQ. The CDR3 region is CASSGTGDSNQPQHF. The DNA of the CDR3 is TGCGCCAGCAGCGGGACAGGGGATAGCAATCAGCCCCAGCATTTT. Variable domain in full (rest from reference TRBV5-1 and TRBJ1-5): KAGVTQTPRYLIKTRGQQVTLSCSPISGHRSVSWYQQTPGQGLQFLFEYFSETQRNKGNFPGRFSGRQFSNSRSEMNVSTLELGDSALYLCASSGTGDSNQPQHFGDGTRLSIL.

This clone was counted only a few times. The chain employs TRBV5-4 and TRBJ1-2; the match to TRBD1 covers 8 bases. The ends lost 0 bases at V and 2 bases at J; junction bases unmatched: 3. The CDR3 has 15 residues. The V gene's germline CDR1 is SGHNT and CDR2 YYREEE (reference sequence). This CDR3 is CASSLGDRTNYGYTF. The CDR3 DNA sequence: TGTGCCAGCAGCTTGGGGGACAGGACGAACTATGGCTACACCTTC.

This clone has more than one count but fewer than ten. The chain uses TRBV28 and TRBJ1-5; D not certain. The CDR3 is 11 amino acids. Trimming cost V 3 bases and J 8 bases, with 5 bases left between them. Germline CDR1 and CDR2: MDHEN and SYDVKM. This chain's CDR3 is CASSFSEPQHF. The DNA for the CDR3 is TGTGCCAGCAGTTTTTCTGAGCCCCAGCATTTT.

The rearrangement joins TRBV29-1 to TRBJ2-5; D possibly corresponds to TRBD1 (6 bases). V gave up 7 bases and J gave up 5 bases, with 14 bases separating them. CDR3 length: 12 residues. Germline values: CDR1 SQVTM, CDR2 ANQGSEA. The chain's CDR3 is CSADSPLETQYF. The DNA of the CDR3 is TGCAGCGCGGACAGCCCTCTGGAGACCCAGTACTTC.

The rearrangement joins TRBV18 to TRBJ2-7; D is unresolved. Germline values: CDR1 KGHSH, CDR2 LQKENI. Trimming stripped 2 bases from V and 5 bases from J, with 16 bases between. The CDR3 is 15 amino acids. The CDR3 coding sequence is TGTGCCAGCTCACCAGTGGCAGAACCTTCCAACGAGCAGTACTTC. Its protein product is CASSPVAEPSNEQYF.

The V gene is TRBV29-1, the J gene TRBJ2-4; D is uncertain. V was cut by 4 bases and J by 0 bases, with 10 bases left in between. The CDR3 length is 14 residues. The germline V gene has CDR1 SQVTM and CDR2 ANQGSEA. The CDR3 sequence is CSVAARLAKNIQYF. The CDR3, as DNA: TGCAGCGTTGCCGCCAGATTAGCCAAAAACATTCAGTACTTC.